This TCR beta chain was retrieved from a study of blood T cell repertoires in COVID-19 (dated by TCRdb to 2018 to 2021). With respect to the entire study: Samples covering the acute and convalescent phases of COVID-19 were provided by collaborators in the United States, Italy and Spain. The material from the prospective study consisted of cDNA or gDNA derived from T cells, B-cell-depleted T cells, or PBMCs. Subjects who had been exposed to COVID-19, were actively infected with it, or had recovered from it provided the deeply sampled blood TCRbeta repertoires that made up the dataset. The repertoires were released in a freely available public database intended as a resource for research on the immune response to SARS-CoV-2. Samples were obtained from the ongoing ImmuneRACE study (first 160 participants) and from 1,254 subjects provided by 6 global collaborators. Sample metadata almost always included a de-identified subject ID, COVID-19 status, age in years and sex. Where available, HLA class I and class II types were obtained from metadata supplied by the sample provider rather than from assay-based typing. Study-level results and caveats: The quantity of clinical and demographic metadata differed by source and by participant and was supplied without curation.

Collaborating institutions collected whole blood in K2EDTA tubes following their own protocols. Collaborator samples were shipped for TCRbeta analysis as frozen whole blood, isolated PBMCs, or DNA extracted from either sample type. The CDR3 spans 13 residues, from the cysteine through the phenylalanine. Of all the DNA, just the CDR3 is kept, 39 bases in frame from base 1. CDR1 and CDR2, per the germline V gene, are KGHSH and LQKENI. At the junction V is shortened by 6 bases and J by 7 bases; bases outside the gene matches: 5. The immunoSEQ Assay, a bias-controlled multiplex PCR, was used to amplify TCRbeta CDR3 regions from genomic DNA. In the original analysis: Within the assay, amplification of reference gene primers was used to estimate how many nucleated cells each sample contained. To quantify the absolute abundance of each unique TCRbeta CDR3 rearrangement, sequence reads were collapsed and filtered. For each sample, productive Simpson clonality was calculated by taking the square root of Simpson's diversity index across productive rearrangements. As stored in TCRdb, this immuneACCESS dataset retains in-frame rearrangements with V and J assigned. A fraction of the clones does not appear; measured against another copy, unresolved V genes explain less than half of the discrepancy, and the remainder lacks a known reason. Clonal size and the V and J genes are those of that table, whereas D and trimming came from the DNA. The sample profile shows 75,000 or so clones; 88% of them were found once. More than 5.5% of the sample is held by the ten biggest clonotypes.

Comment on this clone: No antigen is known for it. Base qualities are not recorded, but no much larger clone differs from it by a single base.

Specimen: peripheral blood. The chain couples TRBV18 to TRBJ2-4; the junction holds 8 bases that match TRBD1. The receptor was derived from a man in his 70s with acute or convalescent COVID-19. For the CDR3, the sequence is CASSDRGGNIQYF. The nucleotide sequence is TGTGCCAGCTCTGACAGGGGTGGGAACATTCAGTACTTC.